Sequencing of this TCR beta chain was carried out in a study of vaccination and CD4 T cells after COVID-19. Study details: The post-COVID sampling time was a median about 100 days after diagnosis, ranging from 35 to 161. Study-level findings and limits: Analysis of convalescent patients found that 304 of 307 vaccine-specific clones were spike mono-reactive. For SARS-CoV-2-reactive clonotypes, the median went from about 22 to 38, a nonsignificant increase.

The treatment was: roughly 11-day PBMC culture with coronavirus spike peptide pools or control peptides (ViraFEST assay). TCRs were sequenced by ViraFEST after antigen-specific T cells had been expanded with peptide pools. This CDR3 contains 18 residues. Germline V gene sequence: CDR1 KGHDR, CDR2 SFDVKD. Deletions cut 5 bases from V and 0 bases from J, with 21 bases between. Sequencing of cultured CD4+ T cell DNA used the Oncomine TCR Beta short-read assay. TCRdb processed the PCR reads anew with MiXCR; each CDR3 protein has one entry. This table holds around 15,000 distinct CDR3 sequences, 48% found once. Worth noting for this clonotype: Its antigen is still unknown.

The V gene is TRBV24-1, the J gene TRBJ1-2; D is perhaps TRBD1 (5 bases). The source is a human donor who had recovered from COVID-19. Specimen: CD4+ T cells from blood, cultured in vitro. The CDR3 loop is CATSGRPGREGTNYGYTF. CDR3 bases: TGTGCCACCAGTGGCAGACCGGGACGAGAGGGGACTAACTATGGCTACACCTTC.